A selection of T cell receptor beta chains follows, all from one sample in a study of shared T cell receptors in the human thymus. TCRdb's copy holds only in-frame clones and misses some; the assay was immunoSEQ multiplex PCR. The data contain hundreds of thousands of clones, around 87% of them singletons. This sample also belongs to another study, concerning human thymus T cells.

The sequenced sample was thymocytes. The source is a boy in the first two years of life with a congenital heart defect. The CDR3 runs from the conserved cysteine through the conserved F or W. Fields, in order: V gene, D gene, CDR3 length, J gene, clone size, CDR3 protein, CDR3 DNA. The D gene is left open where the match is weak. Rows give clone size only sometimes, using once, few, many, or a class for an expanded clone.

TRBV7-6	-	14	TRBJ2-7	-	CASSLYWDLHEQYF	TGTGCCAGCAGCCTCTATTGGGACTTACACGAGCAGTACTTC
TRBV5-5	TRBD2	18	TRBJ2-7	-	CASSLGLAGGSSSYEQYF	TGTGCCAGCAGCTTGGGGCTAGCGGGAGGTTCGAGCTCCTACGAGCAGTACTTC
TRBV19	TRBD2	14	TRBJ2-5	-	CAGLYSGSQETQYF	TGTGCCGGATTATATAGCGGGAGCCAAGAGACCCAGTACTTC
TRBV27	-	14	TRBJ2-7	-	CASSLGKGCHEQYF	TGTGCCAGCAGTTTAGGTAAGGGGTGCCACGAGCAGTACTTC
TRBV9	TRBD1	19	TRBJ2-3	-	CASSPRLLRGRLITDTQYF	TGTGCCAGCAGCCCCCGGCTCTTGAGGGGGCGATTGATCACAGATACGCAGTATTTT
TRBV5-5	TRBD1	14	TRBJ1-4	once	CASSLQGEDEKLFF	TGTGCCAGCAGCCTACAGGGGGAGGATGAAAAACTGTTTTTT
TRBV4-1	-	12	TRBJ2-1	-	CASSPAGNEQFF	TGCGCCAGCAGCCCAGCGGGCAATGAGCAGTTCTTC
TRBV5-1	TRBD1	12	TRBJ2-7	-	CASSLGQGEQYF	TGCGCCAGCAGCCTTGGACAGGGAGAGCAGTACTTC
TRBV7-2	-	15	TRBJ1-2	-	CASSLREATHYGYTF	TGTGCCAGCAGCCTACGAGAGGCCACCCATTATGGCTACACCTTC
TRBV4-1	TRBD2	17	TRBJ2-7	-	CASSQPGLAGGGTEQYF	TGCGCCAGCAGCCAACCGGGACTAGCGGGAGGAGGAACCGAGCAGTACTTC
TRBV7-2	-	11	TRBJ2-1	-	CASSYCGEQFF	TGTGCCAGCAGCTACTGCGGTGAGCAGTTCTTC
TRBV6-1	TRBD2	16	TRBJ2-7	-	CASSEGTSGRPYEQYF	TGTGCCAGCAGTGAAGGGACTAGCGGGAGACCCTACGAGCAGTACTTC
TRBV7-2	TRBD2	15	TRBJ2-7	-	CASSLIRGLVDEQYF	TGTGCCAGCAGCTTAATCCGCGGACTAGTAGACGAGCAGTACTTC
TRBV19	-	11	TRBJ2-7	-	CASSGSYEQYF	TGTGCCAGTAGCGGCTCCTACGAGCAGTACTTC
TRBV27	TRBD2	13	TRBJ2-7	-	CATSGSSSYEQYF	TGTGCCACCAGCGGGAGTTCATCCTACGAGCAGTACTTC
TRBV4-3	-	15	TRBJ2-7	-	CASSQDRDNSYEQYF	TGCGCCAGCAGCCAAGATCGGGACAACTCCTACGAGCAGTACTTC
TRBV14	-	15	TRBJ2-7	-	CASSQTPGKEYEQYF	TGTGCCAGCAGCCAAACGCCGGGAAAGGAGTACGAGCAGTACTTC
TRBV6-1	-	14	TRBJ1-5	few	CASSPLSDNQPQHF	TGTGCCAGCAGTCCCCTGAGCGACAATCAGCCCCAGCATTTT
TRBV12-5	TRBD2	21	TRBJ2-3	-	CASGLVREPPLREGDTDTQYF	TGTGCTAGTGGTTTGGTCCGGGAGCCACCACTTCGGGAGGGGGACACAGATACGCAGTATTTT
TRBV5-1	-	13	TRBJ1-1	-	CASSLPGQNEAFF	TGCGCCAGCAGCCTCCCCGGACAGAATGAAGCTTTCTTT
TRBV6-5	TRBD2	15	TRBJ2-7	few	CASSRLAGVACEQYF	TGTGCCAGCAGTCGACTAGCGGGAGTCGCCTGCGAGCAGTACTTC
TRBV6-6	-	14	TRBJ1-2	-	CASISRGGGGGYTF	TGTGCCAGCATCTCACGGGGGGGTGGGGGTGGCTACACCTTC
TRBV4-3	-	13	TRBJ2-3	-	CASSRTEGDTQYF	TGCGCCAGCAGCCGGACCGAGGGAGATACGCAGTATTTT
TRBV4-2	-	15	TRBJ2-5	-	CASSQDGLEQETQYF	TGTGCCAGCAGCCAAGATGGTTTAGAACAAGAGACCCAGTACTTC
TRBV4-1	TRBD1	20	TRBJ1-5	-	CASSQDPGQENPRVVQPQHF	TGCGCCAGCAGCCAAGACCCCGGACAGGAAAACCCCCGGGTGGTTCAGCCCCAGCATTTT
TRBV9	TRBD1	16	TRBJ2-1	once	CASSVERDSRTLGQFF	TGTGCCAGCAGCGTCGAACGGGACAGCCGAACCCTAGGGCAGTTCTTC
TRBV27	TRBD1	16	TRBJ2-4	-	CASSLGQGAAKNIQYF	TGTGCCAGCAGTCTGGGACAGGGGGCAGCCAAAAACATTCAGTACTTC
TRBV5-8	-	13	TRBJ1-5	-	CASSFRQNQPQHF	TGTGCCAGCAGCTTCCGACAGAATCAGCCCCAGCATTTT
TRBV15	-	14	TRBJ2-3	few	CATSRDPRPDTQYF	TGTGCCACCAGCAGAGATCCGCGGCCAGATACGCAGTATTTT
TRBV29-1	-	15	TRBJ1-4	-	CSVEDTAGRREKLFF	TGCAGCGTTGAAGATACGGCAGGGCGTCGTGAAAAACTGTTTTTT
TRBV19	TRBD1	12	TRBJ1-4	-	CASGDSNEKLFF	TGTGCCAGTGGGGACAGTAATGAAAAACTGTTTTTT
TRBV29-1	TRBD2	12	TRBJ2-7	-	CSGGRAIHEQYF	TGCAGCGGCGGGAGGGCGATCCACGAGCAGTACTTC
TRBV30	TRBD2	15	TRBJ2-1	-	CAWSPSGGSYNEQFF	TGTGCCTGGAGTCCTAGCGGAGGCTCCTACAATGAGCAGTTCTTC
TRBV5-5	TRBD1	16	TRBJ2-7	-	CASSLVSRQGAYEQYF	TGTGCCAGCAGCTTGGTTTCCAGGCAGGGGGCCTACGAGCAGTACTTC
TRBV4-2	TRBD2	17	TRBJ2-1	-	CASSQEVGRGRGNEQFF	TGTGCCAGCAGCCAAGAGGTCGGGCGCGGGAGGGGCAATGAGCAGTTCTTC
TRBV6-6	TRBD1	15	TRBJ2-7	-	CASSYSWTGHLEQYF	TGTGCCAGCAGTTACTCGTGGACAGGGCACCTCGAGCAGTACTTC
TRBV12-5	TRBD2	17	TRBJ2-1	once	CASGPGGRREGRNEQFF	TGTGCTAGTGGGCCGGGCGGGAGACGAGAAGGTCGGAATGAGCAGTTCTTC
TRBV9	TRBD1	16	TRBJ2-7	-	CASSVRGGQGADEQYF	TGTGCCAGCAGCGTCAGGGGGGGACAGGGGGCCGACGAGCAGTACTTC
TRBV29-1	-	14	TRBJ2-5	-	CSVEGRADQETQYF	TGCAGCGTTGAAGGCCGCGCGGACCAAGAGACCCAGTACTTC
TRBV4-2	-	17	TRBJ1-2	-	CASSQDLGGALNYGYTF	TGTGCCAGCAGCCAAGATCTGGGAGGGGCCCTAAACTATGGCTACACCTTC
TRBV4-1	TRBD2	16	TRBJ2-1	-	CASSPALAGPYNEQFF	TGCGCCAGCAGCCCGGCTCTAGCGGGACCCTACAATGAGCAGTTCTTC
TRBV19	-	13	TRBJ2-4	once	CASAGIAKNIQYF	TGTGCCAGTGCGGGTATAGCCAAAAACATTCAGTACTTC
TRBV6-1	TRBD1	11	TRBJ1-5	-	CATGGKQPQHF	TGTGCGACAGGGGGCAAACAGCCCCAGCATTTT
TRBV29-1	-	16	TRBJ1-3	-	CSVEDFGRHSGNTIYF	TGCAGCGTTGAAGATTTTGGCAGGCACTCTGGAAACACCATATATTTT
TRBV27	TRBD1	13	TRBJ2-5	-	CATARTGKETQYF	TGTGCCACCGCCCGGACAGGAAAAGAGACCCAGTACTTC
TRBV11-3	TRBD1	14	TRBJ2-5	-	CASSLGDRGETQYF	TGTGCCAGCAGCTTAGGGGACAGGGGAGAGACCCAGTACTTC
TRBV15	-	15	TRBJ2-2	-	CATSRDGGRAGELFF	TGTGCCACCAGCAGAGATGGCGGCAGGGCCGGGGAGCTGTTTTTT
TRBV27	TRBD2	16	TRBJ2-3	-	CASSSHSGRVTDTQYF	TGTGCCAGCAGTTCCCATAGCGGGAGGGTTACAGATACGCAGTATTTT
TRBV6-5	TRBD1	15	TRBJ1-5	-	CASRSNRGLNQPQHF	TGTGCCAGCAGATCCAACAGGGGCCTAAATCAGCCCCAGCATTTT
TRBV4-3	TRBD1	16	TRBJ1-2	-	CASSQDARTGGACYTF	TGCGCCAGCAGCCAAGACGCCCGGACAGGGGGCGCCTGCTACACCTTC
TRBV10-2	TRBD2	16	TRBJ2-2	-	CASSETQRESPGELFF	TGCGCCAGCAGTGAGACCCAGCGGGAGTCCCCCGGGGAGCTGTTTTTT
TRBV6-1	-	13	TRBJ2-5	-	CASAGTQGETQYF	TGTGCCAGCGCCGGGACTCAAGGGGAGACCCAGTACTTC
TRBV14	-	18	TRBJ1-1	-	CASSHPARGALRVPEAFF	TGTGCCAGCAGCCACCCGGCGCGGGGGGCCCTAAGGGTCCCTGAAGCTTTCTTT